This TCR beta chain was profiled in a study of shared clonotypes between healthy human individuals. General study findings and limits: Generally, naive subsets came out with larger estimated richness than memory subsets.

The repertoire was sequenced with immunoSEQ multiplex PCR; TCRdb's copy has only in-frame clones and lacks some. This table holds approximately 1.1 million clones, roughly 74% found once. The table lists this clone with a count of one. Its specificity is unknown. The CDR3 runs to 13 residues. Trimming removed 3 bases at V and 11 bases at J, with 16 bases between. Germline V lookup: CDR1 SGHRS, CDR2 YFSETQ. Material for sequencing was memory CD4+ T cells from PBMCs. Stated subset: CD45RA-negative fraction. This clonotype was sampled from a man aged 18 to 30 in good health. Some clones in this sample may be carry-over from other donors' samples. The chain links TRBV5-1 to TRBJ2-3; either TRBD1 or TRBD2 may supply D (5 bases each). CDR3 sequence (DNA): TGCGCCAGCAGCTCCCTACATCTTGGGGGGCAGTATTTT. This sequence encodes CASSSLHLGGQYF. The whole variable domain, remainder taken from reference TRBV5-1 and TRBJ2-3, is KAGVTQTPRYLIKTRGQQVTLSCSPISGHRSVSWYQQTPGQGLQFLFEYFSETQRNKGNFPGRFSGRQFSNSRSEMNVSTLELGDSALYLCASSSLHLGGQYFGPGTRLTVL.